The 14 T cell receptor beta chains in this list originate from one sample, sequenced in a study of T cells in Graves' hyperthyroidism and ophthalmopathy. Authors of the study amplified TCR beta CDR3 regions from RNA transcripts. First-round RT-PCR with HTBI primers amplified the TCR CDR3 region. TCRdb re-derived calls from the multiplex PCR reads in MiXCR, one entry per CDR3 protein. The sample yields 250,000 to 350,000 distinct CDR3 sequences, around 22% seen once. The material sequenced was blood. All receptors derive from a young man with Graves' ophthalmopathy.

The sample holds many counts of this clonotype. This chain joins TRBV6-5 and TRBJ2-5; TRBD2 agrees at 9 bases. CDR3 length: 16 amino acids. Trimming took 2 bases from V and 4 from J; bases not matched to a gene: 8. Germline CDR1 reads MNHEY; CDR2 reads SVGAGI. CDR3 nucleotide sequence: TGTGCCAGCAGTTACGGGTATAGCGGGAGCTTAGAGACCCAGTACTTC. As protein: CASSYGYSGSLETQYF.

The sample holds a few counts of this clonotype. This chain uses TRBV15 with TRBJ1-6; 10 bases align to TRBD1. The J segment lost 9 bases and the V segment lost 7 bases, leaving 6 bases of the junction unmatched. Germline lookup yields CDR1 LNHNV and CDR2 YYDKDF (reference sequence). The CDR3 is made up of 14 amino acids. As DNA, the CDR3 is TGTGCCACCAATGCGGACAGGGGGACTTCACCCCTCCACTTT. Translating gives CATNADRGTSPLHF. The full variable domain, rest sourced from reference TRBV15 and TRBJ1-6, is DAMVIQNPRYQVTQFGKPVTLSCSQTLNHNVMYWYQQKSSQAPKLLFHYYDKDFNNEADTPDNFQSRRPNTSFCFLDIRSPGLGDTAMYLCATNADRGTSPLHFGNGTRLTVT.

In its sample, this clonotype was seen a few times. A much bigger clone sits one base away, suggesting this may be a read error. The CDR3 region has the DNA TGTGCCAGCAGTTTAGCGGACGGGAACACTGAAGCTTTCTTT. It yields the protein CASSLADGNTEAFF. The genes are TRBV12-3 or TRBV12-4 and TRBJ1-1; D ambiguous. The V end was cut by 0 bases, the J end by 1 base, with 6 bases between. This CDR3 is 14 amino acids long.

This clonotype occurred a few times. The chain recombines TRBV5-5 with TRBJ1-5; no firm D call. Trimming left V 4 bases short and J 0 bases short, with 14 bases between. The CDR3 spans 16 residues. CDR1 is SGHKS, CDR2 YYEKEE, per germline (reference sequence). CDR3 protein: CASSPYRDYSNQPQHF. In nucleotides, the CDR3 is TGTGCCAGCAGCCCATACAGAGATTATAGCAATCAGCCCCAGCATTTT.

The chain uses TRBV5-1 and TRBJ2-1, with TRBD2 matching over 7 bases. The CDR3 is 15 amino acids. CDR1 is SGHRS and CDR2 is YFSETQ in the germline V gene. The junction had 11 bases not matched to a gene; V was cut back by 4 bases and J by 7 bases. The CDR3 is CASSPSASGLNEQFF. CDR3 coding DNA: TGCGCCAGCAGCCCATCGGCTAGCGGTTTAAATGAGCAGTTCTTC.

This clonotype appeared a few times. The V gene is TRBV11-2, the J gene TRBJ1-1; D gene uncertain. The germline V gene encodes CDR1 SGHAT and CDR2 FQNNGV. V gave up 5 bases and J gave up 3 bases, with 10 bases separating them. The CDR3 runs to 13 residues. CDR3 bases: TGTGCCAGCAGCCTGCAACTTGACACTGAAGCTTTCTTT. It codes for CASSLQLDTEAFF.

This clonotype has ten or more counts. The chain carries TRBV5-1 and TRBJ2-7; D remains unclear. Trimming took 2 bases from V and 2 from J, leaving 14 bases between them. The germline V gene has CDR1 SGHRS and CDR2 YFSETQ. This CDR3 is 15 amino acids long. In DNA form, the CDR3 reads TGCGCCAGCAGCTTTCTTTATGGCAGAGCCTACGAGCAGTACTTC. As protein: CASSFLYGRAYEQYF.

This clonotype was observed a handful of times. The V call is TRBV5-1, the J call TRBJ2-1; possibly TRBD1 or TRBD2 for D (6 bases each). Trimming shortened V by 0 bases and J by 0 bases, and 10 bases separated the two germline ends. From germline, CDR1 is SGHRS and CDR2 YFSETQ. CDR3 length equals 16 residues. The CDR3 region has the DNA TGCGCCAGCAGCTTGGAGGGGGGTCCCTCCTACAATGAGCAGTTCTTC. Amino acids: CASSLEGGPSYNEQFF.

This clonotype was detected many times. The rearrangement joins TRBV7-3 to TRBJ2-1; 7 bases are shared with TRBD2. The CDR3 spans 17 residues. V lost 0 bases to trimming and J lost 5 bases; unmatched junction nucleotides: 10. Germline V CDR1 and CDR2: SGHTA, FQGTGA. The CDR3 coding sequence is TGTGCCAGCAGCTTAACAATGAGGGCTAGCGGAGACAATGAGCAGTTCTTC. Its translation is CASSLTMRASGDNEQFF.

The chain joins TRBV11-2 to TRBJ1-3; D perhaps matches TRBD1 (6 bases). This CDR3 has 18 residues. In germline, CDR1 is SGHAT, CDR2 FQNNGV. Trimming took 3 bases from V and 0 from J, leaving 18 bases between them. CDR3 bases: TGTGCCAGCAGCTTGATTTGGGACATCAACGGCTCTGGAAACACCATATATTTT. Its translation is CASSLIWDINGSGNTIYF.

CDR3: CASSPNGADSYEQYF. The CDR3 region has the DNA TGTGCCAGCAGCCCCAACGGGGCTGATTCCTACGAGCAGTACTTC. The chain recombines TRBV28 with TRBJ2-7; D could derive from TRBD1 or TRBD2 (5 bases each). Trimming left V 6 bases short and J 1 base short, with 16 bases between. CDR3 length: 15 residues. From germline, CDR1 is MDHEN and CDR2 SYDVKM.

The CDR3 protein is CASSVPSTGELFF. The CDR3 nucleotides read TGTGCCAGCAGCGTCCCTAGCACCGGGGAGCTGTTTTTT. This sequence joins TRBV9 and TRBJ2-2; D is unclear. This CDR3 has 13 amino acids. V was pared by 2 bases and J by 4 bases, with 6 bases between. Germline V gene lookup returns CDR1 SGDLS and CDR2 YYNGEE.

The CDR3 protein is CASSSQPGNEQFF. As DNA, the CDR3 is TGTGCCAGCAGCTCACAACCCGGGAATGAGCAGTTCTTC. The genes are TRBV9 and TRBJ2-1; D gene unclear. CDR1 is SGDLS and CDR2 is YYNGEE in the germline V gene. The CDR3 loop spans 13 amino acids. Trimming took off 4 bases at V and 7 bases at J, with 12 bases between the two ends.

V is TRBV5-1 and J is TRBJ2-7, with 11 bases fitting TRBD2. Germline values: CDR1 SGHRS, CDR2 YFSETQ. The CDR3 sequence is 15 residues long. The V and J ends lost 5 bases and 7 bases, in that order; junction bases with no gene match: 11. In DNA form, the CDR3 reads TGCGCCAGCAGTCATAGCGGGAGGGCTTTTGAGGAGCAGTACTTC. This translates into CASSHSGRAFEEQYF.